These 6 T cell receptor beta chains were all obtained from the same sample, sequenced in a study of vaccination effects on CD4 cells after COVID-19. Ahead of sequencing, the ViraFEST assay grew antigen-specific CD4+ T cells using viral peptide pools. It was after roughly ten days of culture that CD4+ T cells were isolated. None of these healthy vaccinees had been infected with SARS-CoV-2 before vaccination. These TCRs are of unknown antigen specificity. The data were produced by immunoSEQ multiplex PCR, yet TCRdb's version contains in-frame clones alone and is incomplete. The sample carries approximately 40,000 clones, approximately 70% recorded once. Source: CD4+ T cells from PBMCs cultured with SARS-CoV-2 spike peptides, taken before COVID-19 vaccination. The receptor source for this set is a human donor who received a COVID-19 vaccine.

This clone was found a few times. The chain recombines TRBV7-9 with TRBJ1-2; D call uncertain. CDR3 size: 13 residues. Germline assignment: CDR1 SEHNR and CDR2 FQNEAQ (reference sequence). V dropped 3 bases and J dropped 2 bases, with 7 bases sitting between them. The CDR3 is CASSFSGNYGYTF. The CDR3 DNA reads TGTGCCAGCAGCTTTAGCGGCAACTATGGCTACACCTTC.

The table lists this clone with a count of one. The chain's CDR3 is CASSLIAGSNYGYTF. Written as DNA, the CDR3 is TGTGCCAGCAGCTTGATAGCGGGTTCCAACTATGGCTACACCTTC. This rearrangement joins TRBV5-6 to TRBJ1-2; D not certain. V was trimmed by 1 base and J by 2 bases, leaving 12 bases between them. Looked up from germline, CDR1 is SGHDT and CDR2 is YYEEEE. This CDR3 has 15 amino acids.

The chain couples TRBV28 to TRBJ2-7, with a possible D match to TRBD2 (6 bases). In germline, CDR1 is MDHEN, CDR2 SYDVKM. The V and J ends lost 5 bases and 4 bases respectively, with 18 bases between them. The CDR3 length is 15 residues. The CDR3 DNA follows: TGTGCCAGCAGTGAGGGGCTAGCGACCTTTTACGAGCAGTACTTC. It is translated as CASSEGLATFYEQYF.

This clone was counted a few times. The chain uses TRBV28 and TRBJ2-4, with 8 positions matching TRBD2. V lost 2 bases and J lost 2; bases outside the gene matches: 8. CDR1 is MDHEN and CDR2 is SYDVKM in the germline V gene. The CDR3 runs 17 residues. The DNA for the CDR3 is TGTGCCAGCAGTTTAATTTTGAAGCGGGAGACCAAAAACATTCAGTACTTC. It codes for CASSLILKRETKNIQYF.

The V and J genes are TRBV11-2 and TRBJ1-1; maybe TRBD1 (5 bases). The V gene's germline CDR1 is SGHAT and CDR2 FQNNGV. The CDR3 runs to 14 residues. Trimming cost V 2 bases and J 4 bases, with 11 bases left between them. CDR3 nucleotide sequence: TGTGCCAGCAGCTTAAATTCGAGGGGCACTGAAGCTTTCTTT. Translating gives CASSLNSRGTEAFF.

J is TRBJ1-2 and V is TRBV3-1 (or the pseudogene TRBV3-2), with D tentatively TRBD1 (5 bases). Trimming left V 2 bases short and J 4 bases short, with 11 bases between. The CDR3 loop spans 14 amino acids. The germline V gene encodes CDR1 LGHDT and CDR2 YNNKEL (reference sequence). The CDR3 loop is CASSQPGGTYGYTF. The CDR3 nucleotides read TGTGCCAGCAGCCAACCGGGGGGGACCTATGGCTACACCTTC.